Presented here are 2 T cell receptor beta chains from one specimen sequenced in a study of OX40 agonist ivuxolimab in advanced cancers. Using immunoSEQ multiplex PCR, the repertoire was profiled, and TCRdb retains in-frame clones only, with some absent. The sample lists about 100,000 clones, under 95% occurring once. The material was CD4+ or CD8+ T cells sorted from blood, obtained in a trial of the OX40 agonist ivuxolimab. These receptors all stem from an adult with an advanced solid tumor such as melanoma, head and neck, liver or kidney cancer.

The chain combines TRBV27 with TRBJ2-1; D gene uncertain. V was pared by 1 base and J by 4 bases, with 5 bases between. This CDR3 comprises 13 residues. The germline V gene has CDR1 MNHEY and CDR2 SMNVEV (reference sequence). The CDR3 reads CASSLYGYNEQFF. In DNA form, the CDR3 reads TGTGCCAGCAGTTTATACGGGTACAATGAGCAGTTCTTC.

V and J are TRBV21-1 and TRBJ2-2; the table names TRBD2, a call not compared with the DNA. TRBV21-1 is a pseudogene. The CDR3 has 17 residues. The CDR3 DNA reads as TGTGCCAGCAGCAAAGTTTGCGGGAATGGGAACACCGGGGAGCTGTTTTTT. It is translated as CASSKVCGNGNTGELFF.